This T cell receptor (beta chain) comes out of a study of T cells after yellow fever vaccination. The V gene end was trimmed by 2 bases and the J gene end by 9 bases; junction bases not matched to a gene: 14. This CDR3 has 17 residues. Per the germline V gene, CDR1 is ENHRY and CDR2 is SYGVKD. This clonotype has a handful of counts. TCRdb recomputed calls from the 5' RACE reads with MiXCR, one row per CDR3 protein. The data hold approximately 550,000 distinct CDR3 sequences, with 13% observed a single time. The chain links TRBV10-3 to TRBJ2-1; 9 positions agree with TRBD2. The TCR originated in a man under 40 who received the YFV17D yellow fever vaccine. Sequenced material: PBMCs, taken on the day of the yellow fever booster vaccination. For the CDR3, the DNA is TGTGCCATCAGTGAGCCGTCCCTAGCGGGATATGTCACTGAGCAGTTCTTC. This codes for CAISEPSLAGYVTEQFF.